The rows below give T cell receptor beta chains drawn from one sample of a study of cytomegalovirus exposure and HLA in healthy donors. Sequenced by immunoSEQ multiplex PCR; TCRdb stores in-frame clones only, minus some. The table records about 280,000 clones, approximately 87% of them present only once. Sequenced material: PBMCs. Receptor source: a woman aged 18-29 years in good health and CMV-seronegative. Both conserved end residues are part of each CDR3. Each record gives: D gene, clone size, V gene, J gene, CDR3 DNA, CDR3 protein. A D gene is named only where the DNA matches it firmly. Some rows mark clone size as missing; the rest say once, few, many or name a class of expanded clone.

D: NA
size: NA
V: TRBV7-7
J: TRBJ2-7
DNA: TGTGCTAGCAGCTTAGGGACGGGATCCTACGAGCAGTACTTC
CDR3: CASSLGTGSYEQYF

D: TRBD2
size: NA
V: TRBV7-9
J: TRBJ2-1
DNA: TGTGCCAGCAGCTTGCGGCCGCTAGCGGGAGAAACGTATGAGCAGTTCTTC
CDR3: CASSLRPLAGETYEQFF

D: NA
size: NA
V: TRBV28
J: TRBJ2-1
DNA: TGTGCCAGCAGCCGGGAAGGCTACCCGAGCTCCTACAATGAGCAGTTCTTC
CDR3: CASSREGYPSSYNEQFF

D: TRBD2
size: NA
V: TRBV9
J: TRBJ2-1
DNA: TGTGCCAGCGGTCGTCTAGGTAGCGGGAGGGCCGTCGCTGAGCAGTTCTTC
CDR3: CASGRLGSGRAVAEQFF

D: TRBD1
size: NA
V: TRBV27
J: TRBJ1-2
DNA: TGTGCCAGCAGTGAACTAAACAGGGGGACGGACTATGGCTACACCTTC
CDR3: CASSELNRGTDYGYTF

D: NA
size: once
V: TRBV29-1
J: TRBJ2-7
DNA: TGCAGCGTTGAGGGCGTCGCAGCCCACTCCTACGAGCAGTACTTC
CDR3: CSVEGVAAHSYEQYF

D: NA
size: once
V: TRBV28
J: TRBJ1-5
DNA: TGTGCCAGCAGCCCCCCAGGCAGCCTCAATCAGCCCCAGCATTTT
CDR3: CASSPPGSLNQPQHF

D: TRBD1
size: NA
V: TRBV5-6
J: TRBJ2-7
DNA: TGTGCCAGCAGCAGGGGACAGTCCCACGAGCAGTACTTC
CDR3: CASSRGQSHEQYF

D: TRBD1
size: NA
V: TRBV13
J: TRBJ2-2
DNA: TGTGCCAGCAGCTTAAGAGGGACAGGGGCTCCCGGGGAGCTGTTTTTT
CDR3: CASSLRGTGAPGELFF

D: TRBD2
size: NA
V: TRBV5-1
J: TRBJ2-7
DNA: TGCGCCAGCAGCTTGGAGCGGGAGCACCCCATGGGACAAATCTTC
CDR3: CASSLEREHPMGQIF

D: TRBD1
size: NA
V: TRBV7-2
J: TRBJ1-4
DNA: TGTGCCAGCAGCTTAGAAGGGGGCTGGGAAAAACTGTTTTTT
CDR3: CASSLEGGWEKLFF

D: NA
size: once
V: TRBV11-2
J: TRBJ2-3
DNA: TGTGCCAGCAGCTCGGGACTCATCACAGATACGCAGTATTTT
CDR3: CASSSGLITDTQYF

D: TRBD2
size: NA
V: TRBV19
J: TRBJ2-3
DNA: TGTGCCAGTAGTATGATAGCGGGAGGTCGCACAGATACGCAGTATTTT
CDR3: CASSMIAGGRTDTQYF

D: TRBD1
size: once
V: TRBV5-6
J: TRBJ2-7
DNA: TGTGCCAGCAGCACCTATCGGACAGGGATAGCCTACGAGCAGTACTTC
CDR3: CASSTYRTGIAYEQYF

D: NA
size: NA
V: TRBV25-1
J: TRBJ2-7
DNA: TGTGCCAGCAGTGAATTGGGGGGAGACCTCTACGAGCAGTACTTC
CDR3: CASSELGGDLYEQYF

D: TRBD2
size: NA
V: TRBV10-2
J: TRBJ2-7
DNA: TGCGCCAGCAGTGAAGGGGCGGGAGACACCTACGAGCAGTACTTC
CDR3: CASSEGAGDTYEQYF

D: NA
size: few
V: TRBV13
J: TRBJ2-2
DNA: TGTGCCAGCAGCTTGGGGGGAAACACCGGGGAGCTGTTTTTT
CDR3: CASSLGGNTGELFF

D: TRBD1
size: NA
V: TRBV27
J: TRBJ2-1
DNA: TGTGCCACAAACCGGGACAGGGGTAAAAATGAGCAGTTCTTC
CDR3: CATNRDRGKNEQFF

D: NA
size: few
V: TRBV28
J: TRBJ1-5
DNA: TGTGCCAGCGGCCCGAATCAGCCCCAGCATTTT
CDR3: CASGPNQPQHF

D: TRBD2
size: NA
V: TRBV29-1
J: TRBJ2-1
DNA: TGCAGCGTTGCGGGACTAGCGGGGCCCGATGAGCAGTTCTTC
CDR3: CSVAGLAGPDEQFF

D: TRBD1
size: NA
V: TRBV5-6
J: TRBJ2-3
DNA: TGTGCCAGCAGCTTGGGAGGGACAGGGCACAGCACAGATACGCAGTATTTT
CDR3: CASSLGGTGHSTDTQYF

D: TRBD1
size: NA
V: TRBV27
J: TRBJ1-4
DNA: TGTGCCAGCAGTATTGACAGGGCCCCAACTAATGAAAAACTGTTTTTT
CDR3: CASSIDRAPTNEKLFF

D: NA
size: NA
V: TRBV27
J: TRBJ1-6
DNA: TGTGCCAGCAGTTACGACGGGAAGACCAGAAATTCACCCCTCCACTTT
CDR3: CASSYDGKTRNSPLHF

D: NA
size: NA
V: TRBV27
J: TRBJ2-1
DNA: TGTGCCAGCAGTTTACGAATAACGACAATTAGGAGCGGCCCCTCCTACAATGAGCAGTTCTTC
CDR3: CASSLRITTIRSGPSYNEQFF

D: TRBD2
size: NA
V: TRBV5-1
J: TRBJ2-3
DNA: TGCGCCAGCAGCGCTAGCGGGGGGAGCACAGATACGCAGTATTTT
CDR3: CASSASGGSTDTQYF

D: NA
size: few
V: TRBV5-4
J: TRBJ1-1
DNA: TGTGCCAGCAGCATGGGTAGTGAAGCTTTCTTT
CDR3: CASSMGSEAFF

D: TRBD1
size: NA
V: TRBV27
J: TRBJ2-7
DNA: TGTGCCAGCAGTAGCCGACAGGGTTTTATCTTC
CDR3: CASSSRQGFIF

D: NA
size: NA
V: TRBV6-5
J: TRBJ1-2
DNA: TGTGCCAGTAGACTGGACAGCTCCTACACCTTC
CDR3: CASRLDSSYTF

D: TRBD1
size: NA
V: TRBV2
J: TRBJ1-5
DNA: TGTGCCAGCAGTGCGGGACAGCCCAGCAATCAGCCCCAGCATTTT
CDR3: CASSAGQPSNQPQHF

D: TRBD1
size: NA
V: TRBV27
J: TRBJ2-5
DNA: TGTGCCAGCAGCAAAAGGGACAGAGGGAACCAAGAGACCCAGTACTTC
CDR3: CASSKRDRGNQETQYF

D: NA
size: NA
V: TRBV21-1
J: TRBJ1-4
DNA: TGTGCCAGCCTAGGGGGGCCGGACAGGACAAATGAAAAACTGTTTTTT
CDR3: CASLGGPDRTNEKLFF

D: NA
size: NA
V: TRBV6-1
J: TRBJ1-6
DNA: TGTGCCAGCAGTGATGGGGCAGGCCGCTCCTATAATTCACCCCTCCACTTT
CDR3: CASSDGAGRSYNSPLHF

D: NA
size: NA
V: TRBV15
J: TRBJ2-6
DNA: TGTGCCACCAGCAGGCAGGGGAGCTCTGGGGCCAACGTCCTGACTTTC
CDR3: CATSRQGSSGANVLTF

D: NA
size: NA
V: TRBV4-1
J: TRBJ2-2
DNA: TGCGCCAGCAGCCAAGACGCCGGGTTAGGGGAGCTGTTTTTT
CDR3: CASSQDAGLGELFF

D: NA
size: NA
V: TRBV9
J: TRBJ2-3
DNA: TGTGCCAGCAGCGTAGTACAGGACCTGGGGACAGATACGCAGTATTTT
CDR3: CASSVVQDLGTDTQYF

D: TRBD1
size: NA
V: TRBV19
J: TRBJ1-2
DNA: TGTGCCAGTAGTATGGAAGGGGGCAGAGTCTATGGCTACACCTTC
CDR3: CASSMEGGRVYGYTF

D: TRBD1
size: NA
V: TRBV9
J: TRBJ1-2
DNA: TGTGCCAGCACCGTAGGGGACAGGGACCACTATGGCTACACCTTC
CDR3: CASTVGDRDHYGYTF

D: NA
size: NA
V: TRBV18
J: TRBJ1-1
DNA: TGTGCCAGCTCACGCAGGCCCGAAGGTGAAGCTTTCTTT
CDR3: CASSRRPEGEAFF

D: NA
size: NA
V: TRBV5-6
J: TRBJ2-3
DNA: TGTGCCAGCAGCTTGGGGAGCCCCGATACGCAGTATTTT
CDR3: CASSLGSPDTQYF

D: TRBD2
size: NA
V: TRBV27
J: TRBJ2-7
DNA: TGTGCCAGCATGCGGCTAGCGGGAAACTACGAGCAGTACTTC
CDR3: CASMRLAGNYEQYF

D: TRBD1
size: NA
V: TRBV7-8
J: TRBJ1-5
DNA: TGTGCCAGCAGCTTAGGCCGGACAGGGGCCCCTAATCAGCCCCAGCATTTT
CDR3: CASSLGRTGAPNQPQHF

D: TRBD1
size: NA
V: TRBV4-1
J: TRBJ2-1
DNA: TGCGCCAGCAGCCAAGTCTGGAGTATAGGGGGCGTTGAGCAGTTCTTC
CDR3: CASSQVWSIGGVEQFF

D: TRBD1
size: NA
V: TRBV13
J: TRBJ2-1
DNA: TGTGCCAGCAGCGAAATCCCGGGACAGGGACACAATGAGCAGTTCTTC
CDR3: CASSEIPGQGHNEQFF

D: TRBD2
size: NA
V: TRBV5-1
J: TRBJ2-1
DNA: TGCGCCAGCAGCTTGGGGGCTGGCGGGAGGGCGGGGGAGCAGTTCTTC
CDR3: CASSLGAGGRAGEQFF

D: NA
size: NA
V: TRBV7-2
J: TRBJ1-5
DNA: TGTGCCAGCAGCTTAGCTACAGGGATGGGACAGCCCCAGCATTTT
CDR3: CASSLATGMGQPQHF

D: TRBD2
size: NA
V: TRBV5-1
J: TRBJ2-7
DNA: TGCGCCAGCAGCTCCGGACTAGCGGGAGTTGCTGAGCAGTACTTC
CDR3: CASSSGLAGVAEQYF

D: NA
size: NA
V: TRBV6-1
J: TRBJ1-1
DNA: TGTGCCAGCAGTCGGGGAGGTTCCCCTGAAGCTTTCTTT
CDR3: CASSRGGSPEAFF

D: TRBD1
size: NA
V: TRBV5-1
J: TRBJ2-7
DNA: TGCGCCAGGCCGGGACAGGGTTGGCACGAGCAGTACTTC
CDR3: CARPGQGWHEQYF

D: TRBD1
size: once
V: TRBV28
J: TRBJ2-5
DNA: TGTGCCAGTTTCCCGGGACAGCAAGAGACCCAGTACTTC
CDR3: CASFPGQQETQYF

D: NA
size: NA
V: TRBV19
J: TRBJ2-5
DNA: TGTGCCAGTAGTGCCACTAGGGAAGAGACCCAGTACTTC
CDR3: CASSATREETQYF

D: TRBD1
size: NA
V: TRBV27
J: TRBJ2-7
DNA: TGTGCCAGCAGTCAGACAGGGGGTTACGAGCAGTACTTC
CDR3: CASSQTGGYEQYF

D: NA
size: NA
V: TRBV4-1
J: TRBJ2-7
DNA: TGCGCCAGCAGCCCTAGCCACAGCGTAAGCTCCTACGAGCAGTACTTC
CDR3: CASSPSHSVSSYEQYF

D: NA
size: NA
V: TRBV18
J: TRBJ1-2
DNA: TGTGCCAGCTCATCGGGGTTGGGTCATGGCTACACCTTC
CDR3: CASSSGLGHGYTF

D: NA
size: NA
V: TRBV5-1
J: TRBJ1-1
DNA: TGCGCCAGCATACAACTTCCAGGGTCGGACACTGAAGCTTTCTTT
CDR3: CASIQLPGSDTEAFF

D: TRBD1
size: NA
V: TRBV5-4
J: TRBJ1-2
DNA: TGTGCCAGCAGCGGAATTCGACAGGGAGATGGCTACACCTTC
CDR3: CASSGIRQGDGYTF

D: NA
size: NA
V: TRBV5-1
J: TRBJ2-2
DNA: TGCGCCAGCAGTCGAAGACAGATGTTGAACACCGGGGAGCTGTTTTTT
CDR3: CASSRRQMLNTGELFF

D: TRBD1
size: NA
V: TRBV2
J: TRBJ2-3
DNA: TGTGCCAGCAGTCACCGGGACAGCCGGTTCTCAGATACGCAGTATTTT
CDR3: CASSHRDSRFSDTQYF

D: TRBD1
size: NA
V: TRBV5-4
J: TRBJ1-1
DNA: TGTGCCAGCAGTTTGGACAGGTTGAACACTGAAGCTTTCTTT
CDR3: CASSLDRLNTEAFF

D: TRBD1
size: NA
V: TRBV2
J: TRBJ1-4
DNA: TGTGCCAGCGTCAGCGACAGGGCTTTAAATGAAAAACTGTTTTTT
CDR3: CASVSDRALNEKLFF

D: TRBD2
size: NA
V: TRBV10-1
J: TRBJ2-7
DNA: TGCGCCAGCAGTGAAGCGGGAGGGCCATCCTACGAGCAGTACTTC
CDR3: CASSEAGGPSYEQYF